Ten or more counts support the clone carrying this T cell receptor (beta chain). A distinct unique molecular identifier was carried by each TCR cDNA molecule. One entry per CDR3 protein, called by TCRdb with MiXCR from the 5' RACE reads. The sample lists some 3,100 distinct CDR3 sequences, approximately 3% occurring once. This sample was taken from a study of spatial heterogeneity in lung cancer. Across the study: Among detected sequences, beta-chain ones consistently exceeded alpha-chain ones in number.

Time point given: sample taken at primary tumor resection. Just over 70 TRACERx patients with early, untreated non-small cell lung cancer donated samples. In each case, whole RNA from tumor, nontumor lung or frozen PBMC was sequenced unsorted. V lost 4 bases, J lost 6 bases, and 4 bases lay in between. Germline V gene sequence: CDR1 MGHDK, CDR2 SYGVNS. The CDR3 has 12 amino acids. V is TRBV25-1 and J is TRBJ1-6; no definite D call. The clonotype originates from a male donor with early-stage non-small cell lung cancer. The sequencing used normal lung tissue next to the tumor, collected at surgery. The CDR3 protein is CASSGSNSPLHF. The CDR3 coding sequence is TGTGCCAGCAGTGGGAGTAATTCACCCCTCCACTTT.